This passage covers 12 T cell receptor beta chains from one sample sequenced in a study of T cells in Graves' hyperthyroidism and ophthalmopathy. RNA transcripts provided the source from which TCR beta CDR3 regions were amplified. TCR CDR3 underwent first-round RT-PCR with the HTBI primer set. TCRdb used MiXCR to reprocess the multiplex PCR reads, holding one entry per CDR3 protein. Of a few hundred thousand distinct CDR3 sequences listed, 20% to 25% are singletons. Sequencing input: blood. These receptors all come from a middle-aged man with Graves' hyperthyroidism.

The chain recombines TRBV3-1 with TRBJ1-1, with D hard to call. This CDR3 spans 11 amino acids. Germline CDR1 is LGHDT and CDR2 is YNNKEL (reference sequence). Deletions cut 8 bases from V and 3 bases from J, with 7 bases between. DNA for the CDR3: TGTGCCAGCCTCCGTGACACTGAAGCTTTCTTT. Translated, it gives CASLRDTEAFF.

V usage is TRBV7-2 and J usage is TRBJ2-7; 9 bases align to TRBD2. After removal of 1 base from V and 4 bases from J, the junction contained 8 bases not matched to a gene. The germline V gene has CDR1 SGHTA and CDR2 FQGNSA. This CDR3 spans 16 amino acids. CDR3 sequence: CASSLEGTSRLYEQYF. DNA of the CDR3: TGTGCCAGCAGCTTAGAGGGGACTAGCAGATTGTACGAGCAGTACTTC.

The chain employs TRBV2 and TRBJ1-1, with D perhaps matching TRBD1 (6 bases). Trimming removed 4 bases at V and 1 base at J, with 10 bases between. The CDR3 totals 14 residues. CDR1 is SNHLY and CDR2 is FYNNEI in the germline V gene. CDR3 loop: CASSGARGNTEAFF. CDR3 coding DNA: TGTGCCAGCAGTGGCGCCAGGGGGAACACTGAAGCTTTCTTT.

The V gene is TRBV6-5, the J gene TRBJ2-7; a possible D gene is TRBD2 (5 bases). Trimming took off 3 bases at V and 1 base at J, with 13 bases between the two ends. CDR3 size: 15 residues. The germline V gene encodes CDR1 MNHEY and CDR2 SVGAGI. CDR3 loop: CASSYRGSPSYEQYF. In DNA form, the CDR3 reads TGTGCCAGCAGTTATCGTGGGAGCCCGTCCTACGAGCAGTACTTC.

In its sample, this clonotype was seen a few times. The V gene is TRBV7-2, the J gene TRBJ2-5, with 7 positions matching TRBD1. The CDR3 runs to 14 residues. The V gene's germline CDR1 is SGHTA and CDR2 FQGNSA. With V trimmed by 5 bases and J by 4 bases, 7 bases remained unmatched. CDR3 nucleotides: TGTGCCAGCAGCCGTACAGGGGCGGCAGAGACCCAGTACTTC. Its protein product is CASSRTGAAETQYF.

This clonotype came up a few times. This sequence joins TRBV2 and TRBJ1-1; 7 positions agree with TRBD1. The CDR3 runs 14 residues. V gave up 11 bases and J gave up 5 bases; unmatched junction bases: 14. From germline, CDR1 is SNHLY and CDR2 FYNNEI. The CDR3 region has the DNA TGTGCCCGAGGGGGCGCGATGGTTGGGACTGAAGCTTTCTTT. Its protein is CARGGAMVGTEAFF.

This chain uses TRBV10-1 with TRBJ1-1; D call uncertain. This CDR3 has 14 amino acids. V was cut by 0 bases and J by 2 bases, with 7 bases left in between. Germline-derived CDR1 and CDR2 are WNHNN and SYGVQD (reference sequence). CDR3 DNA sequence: TGCGCCAGCAGTGAGTCGGGATCTAACACTGAAGCTTTCTTT. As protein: CASSESGSNTEAFF.

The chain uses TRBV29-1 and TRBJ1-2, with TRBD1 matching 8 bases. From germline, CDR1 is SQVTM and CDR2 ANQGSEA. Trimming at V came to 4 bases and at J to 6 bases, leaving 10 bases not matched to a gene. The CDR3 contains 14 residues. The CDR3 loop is CSVGPLTGENGYTF. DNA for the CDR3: TGCAGCGTTGGCCCACTGACAGGGGAGAATGGCTACACCTTC.

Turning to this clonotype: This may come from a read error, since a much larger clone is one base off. The DNA for the CDR3 is TGTGCCAGCAGTGACACCTACACAGATACGCAGTATTTT. This encodes CASSDTYTDTQYF. The chain combines TRBV7-3 with TRBJ2-3; D is unresolved. CDR3 size: 13 residues. CDR1 and CDR2 from the germline V gene are SGHTA and FQGTGA. The V end was cut by 6 bases, the J end by 2 bases, with 9 bases between.

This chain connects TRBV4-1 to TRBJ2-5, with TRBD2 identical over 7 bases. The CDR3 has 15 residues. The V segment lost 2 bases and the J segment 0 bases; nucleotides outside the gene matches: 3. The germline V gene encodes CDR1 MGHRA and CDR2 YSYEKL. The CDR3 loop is CASSQSGLYQETQYF. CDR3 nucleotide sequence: TGCGCCAGCAGCCAATCGGGACTATACCAAGAGACCCAGTACTTC.

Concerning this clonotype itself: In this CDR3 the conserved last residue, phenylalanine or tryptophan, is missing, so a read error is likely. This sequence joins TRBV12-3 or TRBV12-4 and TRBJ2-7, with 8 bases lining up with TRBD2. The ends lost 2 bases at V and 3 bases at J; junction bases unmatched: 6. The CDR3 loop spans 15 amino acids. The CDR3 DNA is TGTGCCAGCAGTTTAATTCCCCGGGAGGGCTACGAGCAGTACCTC. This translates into CASSLIPREGYEQYL.

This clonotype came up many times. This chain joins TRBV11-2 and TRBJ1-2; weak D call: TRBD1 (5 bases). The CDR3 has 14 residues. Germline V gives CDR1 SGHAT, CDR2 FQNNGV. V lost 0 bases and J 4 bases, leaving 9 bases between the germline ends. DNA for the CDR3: TGTGCCAGCAGCTTAGACCCAGGGCCCTATGGCTACACCTTC. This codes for CASSLDPGPYGYTF.